This entry lists 23 T cell receptor beta chains sequenced from one sample in a study of control samples from healthy donors and cancer patients. The assay was immunoSEQ multiplex PCR, and TCRdb's table has in-frame clones only and misses some. The sample contains 50,000 or so clones, nearly 90% of which appear only once. The sequenced sample was blood. These receptors were obtained from a man between 45 and 60 years old in good health.

There are a few counts of this clone. V and J are TRBV19 and TRBJ2-7; TRBD1 agrees at 7 bases. The CDR3 sequence is 15 residues long. Germline CDR1 LNHDA, CDR2 SQIVND (reference sequence). V gave up 3 bases and J gave up 2 bases; unmatched junction bases: 7. Written as DNA, the CDR3 is TGTGCCAGTAGTATTTTCCAGGGGGAGACCTACGAGCAGTACTTC. This encodes CASSIFQGETYEQYF.

This clone was observed a single time. The chain joins TRBV6-5 to TRBJ2-5; D is uncertain. The CDR3 is 14 amino acids. From germline, CDR1 is MNHEY and CDR2 SVGAGI. Trimming cost V 3 bases and J 1 base, with 9 bases left between them. The CDR3 here is CASSYSASQETQYF. CDR3 nucleotide sequence: TGTGCCAGCAGTTATTCTGCCAGCCAAGAGACCCAGTACTTC.

J is TRBJ2-7 and V is TRBV28; D not certain. The germline V and J ends were trimmed by 3 bases and 2 bases, with 11 bases remaining between them. Germline CDR1 is MDHEN and CDR2 is SYDVKM. This CDR3 is 14 amino acids long. The CDR3 DNA reads TGTGCCAGCAGTTTTCGGACCCGCCCCTACGAGCAGTACTTC. It is translated as CASSFRTRPYEQYF.

The rearrangement links TRBV6-5 to TRBJ2-1, with 8 bases aligning to TRBD2. Germline V gives CDR1 MNHEY, CDR2 SVGAGI. The trim removed 4 bases at V and 1 base at J, leaving 3 bases unmatched. The CDR3 is made up of 15 amino acids. CDR3 sequence reads: CASSSPGGSYNEQFF. CDR3 sequence (DNA): TGTGCCAGCAGTTCCCCGGGGGGGTCCTACAATGAGCAGTTCTTC.

This clone counts as medium-sized. This chain uses TRBV19 with TRBJ2-3, with D possibly being TRBD1 (5 bases). With 9 bases removed from V and 3 bases from J, the gap between germline ends came to 16 bases. Germline-derived CDR1 and CDR2 are LNHDA and SQIVND (reference sequence). This CDR3 contains 14 residues. CDR3 loop: CASRSRVDTDTQYF. The CDR3 nucleotides read TGTGCCAGCCGTAGCAGGGTGGATACAGATACGCAGTATTTT.

This clone has just a few counts. The chain couples TRBV5-1 to TRBJ2-1; a weak D match, TRBD2 (5 bases). Germline V lookup: CDR1 SGHRS, CDR2 YFSETQ. Trimming shortened V by 5 bases and J by 9 bases, and 12 bases separated the two germline ends. CDR3 length equals 12 residues. The CDR3 region has the DNA TGCGCCAGCAGGAACCGGGAAAGTGAGCAGTTCTTC. Translating it yields CASRNRESEQFF.

This chain joins TRBV3-1 (or the pseudogene TRBV3-2) and TRBJ2-3; D is unresolved. The CDR3 loop spans 15 amino acids. Germline CDR1 LGHDT, CDR2 YNNKEL (reference sequence). Deletions cut 0 bases from V and 4 bases from J, with 11 bases between. The CDR3 region is CASSQDLSIPDTQYF. CDR3 bases: TGTGCCAGCAGCCAAGATCTTTCCATCCCAGATACGCAGTATTTT.

The V and J genes are TRBV18 and TRBJ1-1; D ambiguous. The CDR3 sequence is 14 residues long. V was cut by 2 bases and J by 0 bases, with 7 bases left in between. Germline V CDR1 and CDR2: KGHSH, LQKENI. The CDR3 protein is CASSPSSLNTEAFF. As DNA, the CDR3 is TGTGCCAGCTCACCATCCAGCCTGAACACTGAAGCTTTCTTT.

By share of the sample, this clone is medium-sized. The chain employs TRBV4-1 and TRBJ1-1, with D uncertain. Germline CDR1 MGHRA, CDR2 YSYEKL. CDR3 size: 12 residues. V lost 1 base to trimming and J lost 7 bases, with 7 bases between them. The DNA for the CDR3 is TGCGCCAGCAGCCAAGCGGCTGATGAAGCTTTCTTT. Translated, it gives CASSQAADEAFF.

V usage is TRBV3-1 (or the pseudogene TRBV3-2) and J usage is TRBJ2-1, with a weak D call TRBD2 (5 bases). Per the germline V gene, CDR1 is LGHDT and CDR2 is YNNKEL (reference sequence). The CDR3 consists of 15 residues. Deletions cut 5 bases from V and 4 bases from J, with 15 bases between. CDR3 sequence (DNA): TGTGCCAGCAGCGCCCCCTGGACTGGGTACAATGAGCAGTTCTTC. This codes for CASSAPWTGYNEQFF.

V usage is TRBV9 and J usage is TRBJ1-6; D is unresolved. The length of the CDR3 is 13 residues. The ends were cut back, 0 bases at V and 13 bases at J, with 11 bases in the middle. CDR1 and CDR2 (germline): SGDLS, YYNGEE. The CDR3 DNA follows: TGTGCCAGCAGCGTAGCCCCAGGTGATCCCCTCCACTTT. Amino acid sequence: CASSVAPGDPLHF. Looking up the rest from reference TRBV9 and TRBJ1-6 gives the full variable domain: DSGVTQTPKHLITATGQRVTLRCSPRSGDLSVYWYQQSLDQGLQFLIQYYNGEERAKGNILERFSAQQFPDLHSELNLSSLELGDSALYFCASSVAPGDPLHFGNGTRLTVT.

This clone counts as medium-sized (0.01 to 0.1%). This chain links TRBV19 with TRBJ1-3, with 8 bases lining up with TRBD1. CDR3 length: 15 amino acids. Germline values: CDR1 LNHDA, CDR2 SQIVND (reference sequence). The V segment lost 3 bases and the J segment 2 bases; nucleotides outside the gene matches: 3. The CDR3 DNA sequence: TGTGCCAGTAGTATGGGCAGGGGGCCTGGAAACACCATATATTTT. Protein: CASSMGRGPGNTIYF.

This clone was seen a few times. The chain has TRBV6-5 and TRBJ2-7; unclear D gene. The V gene lost 2 bases and the J gene lost 3 bases, with 11 bases spanning the gap. CDR1 is MNHEY and CDR2 is SVGAGI in the germline V gene. This CDR3 region has 14 residues. CDR3 sequence: CASSYGRNYYEQYF. The CDR3 nucleotides are TGTGCCAGCAGTTACGGCCGGAATTACTACGAGCAGTACTTC.

This chain uses TRBV12-5 with TRBJ1-1; D possibly corresponds to TRBD1 (5 bases). V gave up 5 bases and J gave up 3 bases, with 10 bases separating them. The CDR3 consists of 13 residues. In germline, CDR1 is LGHNT, CDR2 FRNRAP. CDR3 amino acids: CASGDDRYTEAFF. CDR3 coding DNA: TGTGCTAGTGGTGACGACAGATACACTGAAGCTTTCTTT.

The rearrangement links TRBV11-2 to TRBJ2-2; 8 bases match TRBD2. After removal of 5 bases from V and 7 bases from J, the junction contained 9 bases not matched to a gene. In germline, CDR1 is SGHAT, CDR2 FQNNGV. The CDR3 is 15 amino acids. In DNA, the CDR3 is TGTGCCAGCAGCCGACGGGAGGGTATATTCGGGGAGCTGTTTTTT. This codes for CASSRREGIFGELFF.

In this sample, this clone turned up a few times. J is TRBJ1-1 and V is TRBV6-5; TRBD1 matches 9 bases. Germline loops: CDR1 MNHEY, CDR2 SVGAGI. V dropped 6 bases and J dropped 1; count of bases not matched to a gene: 6. The CDR3 consists of 15 residues. The CDR3 protein is CASRSLQGANTEAFF. The CDR3 DNA follows: TGTGCCAGCAGATCCCTACAGGGGGCGAACACTGAAGCTTTCTTT.

The chain combines TRBV30 with TRBJ2-2; D not certain. Trimming shortened V by 2 bases and J by 2 bases, and 6 bases separated the two germline ends. The CDR3 runs to 13 residues. In germline, CDR1 is GTSNPN, CDR2 SVGIG (reference sequence). The CDR3 reads CAWSLENTGELFF. CDR3 nucleotides: TGTGCCTGGAGTCTTGAAAACACCGGGGAGCTGTTTTTT.

V usage is TRBV2 and J usage is TRBJ2-2, with 8 nucleotides matching TRBD2. The CDR3 length is 15 residues. V shed 3 bases, J shed 5 bases, and the junction held 5 bases outside the gene matches. Germline V gives CDR1 SNHLY, CDR2 FYNNEI. The CDR3 region has the DNA TGTGCCAGCAGTGAGATCGGGAGGGGTACCGGGGAGCTGTTTTTT. Its protein product is CASSEIGRGTGELFF. The full variable domain, completed using reference TRBV2 and TRBJ2-2, is EPEVTQTPSHQVTQMGQEVILRCVPISNHLYFYWYRQILGQKVEFLVSFYNNEISEKSEIFDDQFSVERPDGSNFTLKIRSTKLEDSAMYFCASSEIGRGTGELFFGEGSRLTVL.

This clone came up once. The chain couples TRBV7-3 to TRBJ2-1; D not resolved. Trimming took off 5 bases at V and 4 bases at J, with 9 bases between the two ends. Germline loops: CDR1 SGHTA, CDR2 FQGTGA. This CDR3 is 13 amino acids long. The CDR3 loop reads CASSPTPYNEQFF. CDR3 sequence (DNA): TGTGCCAGCAGCCCGACCCCTTACAATGAGCAGTTCTTC.

This chain joins TRBV4-1 and TRBJ1-2, with a weak D call TRBD1 (6 bases). The germline gives CDR1 MGHRA, CDR2 YSYEKL. V was trimmed by 0 bases and J by 2 bases, leaving 7 bases between them. This CDR3 region has 14 residues. In DNA form, the CDR3 reads TGCGCCAGCAGCCAAGAGGGGGCCAACTATGGCTACACCTTC. Translation gives CASSQEGANYGYTF.

The V call is TRBV18, the J call TRBJ2-5; D is uncertain. Germline CDR1 is KGHSH and CDR2 is LQKENI. Trimming pared 0 bases from V and 2 bases from J, leaving 4 bases between. The CDR3 loop spans 13 amino acids. Written as DNA, the CDR3 is TGTGCCAGCTCACCACCGGGACAAGAGACCCAGTACTTC. Protein: CASSPPGQETQYF.

The V gene is TRBV9, the J gene TRBJ2-1; tentative D call: TRBD2 (6 bases). The CDR3 loop spans 14 amino acids. Looked up from germline, CDR1 is SGDLS and CDR2 is YYNGEE. V gave up 2 bases and J gave up 6 bases, with 12 bases separating them. In nucleotides, the CDR3 is TGTGCCAGCAGCGTCATGGAGGGCCCCAATGAGCAGTTCTTC. Residues: CASSVMEGPNEQFF.

In this sample, this clone turned up a few times. V usage is TRBV3-1 (or the pseudogene TRBV3-2) and J usage is TRBJ2-2, with 9 positions matching TRBD1. V lost 4 bases and J lost 7; bases outside the gene matches: 7. CDR1 and CDR2 (germline): LGHDT, YNNKEL (reference sequence). This CDR3 spans 15 amino acids. CDR3 nucleotides: TGTGCCAGCAGCCCATGGACAGGGGAGGGCGGGGAGCTGTTTTTT. Its protein is CASSPWTGEGGELFF.